The 19 T cell receptor beta chains listed next were all sequenced from one sample in a study of human T cells and chemical hapten exposure. Time point described: patch test 1, 2 weeks after DPC sensitization. Treatment of the sample: therapeutic diphenylcyclopropenone sensitization with weekly scalp DPC. TCRdb reprocessed the RACE reads with MiXCR, giving one entry per CDR3 protein. The sample includes just over 80,000 distinct CDR3 sequences, about 10% of them seen just once. Sequences were derived from whole blood, sampled in connection with sensitization to the hapten diphenylcyclopropenone (DPC). All receptors come from a woman between 50 and 59 years old with alopecia areata. Some clones in this sample may be carry-over from other donors' samples.

The table lists this clonotype with many counts. The chain is built from TRBV7-9 and TRBJ2-7; D call uncertain. Germline V gives CDR1 SEHNR, CDR2 FQNEAQ (reference sequence). This CDR3 is 13 amino acids long. Between the trimmed V and J ends, which lost 5 bases and 2 bases, there was a span of 10 bases. CDR3 in DNA: TGTGCCAGCAGCGCCGGACGGACCTACGAGCAGTACTTC. This translates into CASSAGRTYEQYF.

This chain uses TRBV7-2 with TRBJ1-1; D ambiguous. Between the trimmed V and J ends, which lost 2 bases and 7 bases, there was a span of 8 bases. There are 12 residues in the CDR3. Per the germline V gene, CDR1 is SGHTA and CDR2 is FQGNSA. The CDR3 is CASSLPPGEAFF. As DNA, the CDR3 is TGTGCCAGCAGCTTACCGCCAGGTGAAGCTTTCTTT.

Concerning this clonotype: One base away lies a much larger clone, so this may be a sequencing read error. The chain is built from TRBV18 and TRBJ1-5; D gene unclear. The CDR3 sequence is 13 residues long. Germline V gene data show CDR1 as KGHSH and CDR2 as LQKENI. The CDR3 nucleotides read TGTGACAGCTCACAAAAAGGTTTTGAGCCCCAGCATTTT. Translated, it gives CDSSQKGFEPQHF.

This clonotype was recorded at least ten times. The J gene is TRBJ1-3, the V gene TRBV7-6, with a possible D match to TRBD1 (5 bases). V lost 1 base to trimming and J lost 1 base, with 17 bases between them. Germline V gives CDR1 SGHVS, CDR2 FNYEAQ. There are 18 residues in the CDR3. The CDR3 sequence: CASSLVTWGARSGNTIYF. Here the CDR3 DNA reads TGTGCCAGCAGCTTAGTGACTTGGGGCGCGCGGTCTGGAAACACCATATATTTT.

Only a few counts were recorded for this clonotype. This rearrangement joins TRBV27 to TRBJ1-5; 10 bases line up with TRBD1. J was trimmed by 3 bases and V by 1 base; bases with no gene match: 3. From germline, CDR1 is MNHEY and CDR2 SMNVEV (reference sequence). This CDR3 is 16 amino acids long. CDR3 residues: CASSLFGQGDNQPQHF. The CDR3 nucleotides read TGTGCCAGCAGTTTATTCGGACAGGGGGACAATCAGCCCCAGCATTTT.

Many counts were recorded for this clonotype. V and J are TRBV7-9 and TRBJ2-1, with 15 nucleotides matching TRBD2. This CDR3 contains 19 residues. CDR1 and CDR2 (germline): SEHNR, FQNEAQ (reference sequence). V was clipped by 5 bases and J by 5 bases; unmatched bases: 13. The CDR3 loop is CASSQGLAGGKALHNEQFF. The CDR3 DNA is TGTGCCAGCAGCCAGGGACTAGCGGGGGGCAAGGCCCTCCACAATGAGCAGTTCTTC.

This clonotype has a count of ten or more. The V call is TRBV15, the J call TRBJ2-2; D is ambiguous. Germline assignment: CDR1 LNHNV and CDR2 YYDKDF (reference sequence). The CDR3 has 15 residues. The germline V and J ends were trimmed by 0 bases and 0 bases, with 5 bases remaining between them. CDR3 residues: CATSRDPTNTGELFF. CDR3 sequence (DNA): TGTGCCACCAGCAGAGATCCTACGAACACCGGGGAGCTGTTTTTT.

This clonotype has ten or more counts. The chain couples TRBV18 to TRBJ2-7; TRBD2 is a possible D gene (6 bases). This CDR3 is built from 13 residues. Trimming shortened V by 3 bases and J by 1 base, and 7 bases separated the two germline ends. Germline assignment: CDR1 KGHSH and CDR2 LQKENI. CDR3 sequence: CASSPGLSYEQYF. Written as DNA, the CDR3 is TGTGCCAGCTCACCGGGACTGTCCTACGAGCAGTACTTC.

This clonotype was seen only a few times. The chain carries TRBV4-1 and TRBJ1-5; D remains unclear. V gave up 1 base and J gave up 0 bases, with 16 bases separating them. CDR1 and CDR2 from the germline V gene are MGHRA and YSYEKL. The CDR3 spans 18 residues. DNA for the CDR3: TGCGCCAGCAGCCAAGTTCTTAGCGCTGTTTATAGCAATCAGCCCCAGCATTTT. Its translation: CASSQVLSAVYSNQPQHF.

In regard to this clonotype: A much larger clonotype is one base distant, so this may be a read error. The chain employs TRBV29-1 and TRBJ1-4; D ambiguous. Germline V CDR1 and CDR2: SQVTM, ANQGSEA. This CDR3 comprises 12 residues. CDR3 in DNA: TGCAACGTTGGTAACGGCCCTGAAAGACTGTTTTTT. This codes for CNVGNGPERLFF.

This chain joins TRBV29-1 and TRBJ2-7; 7 bases align to TRBD1. CDR3 length: 13 residues. V gave up 7 bases and J gave up 5 bases; unmatched junction bases: 11. In germline, CDR1 is SQVTM, CDR2 ANQGSEA. CDR3 in amino acids: CSAMHRGRNEQYF. The CDR3 nucleotides read TGCAGCGCCATGCACAGGGGAAGGAACGAGCAGTACTTC.

This clonotype was counted at least ten times. This chain links TRBV7-2 with TRBJ1-2; D unresolved. V lost 3 bases to trimming and J lost 5 bases, with 7 bases between them. Looked up from germline, CDR1 is SGHTA and CDR2 is FQGNSA. This CDR3 has 12 residues. CDR3 coding DNA: TGTGCCAGCAGCTTCGTCACATATGGCTACACCTTC. Amino acids: CASSFVTYGYTF.

This clonotype was detected many times. The chain has TRBV29-1 and TRBJ2-3, with TRBD1 identical over 8 bases. This CDR3 is built from 13 residues. With 4 bases clipped from V and 8 bases from J, the junction kept 8 bases outside the gene matches. Germline CDR1 and CDR2: SQVTM and ANQGSEA. For the CDR3, the DNA is TGCAGCGTTGTGGCAGGGGGCTCAGCTACGCAGTATTTT. The encoded protein is CSVVAGGSATQYF.

J is TRBJ1-4 and V is TRBV7-3; no reliable D call. Trimming took 2 bases from V and 4 from J, leaving 8 bases between them. Germline V gives CDR1 SGHTA, CDR2 FQGTGA. The CDR3 is 14 amino acids. CDR3 sequence: CASSLYGSNEKLFF. The CDR3 nucleotides are TGTGCCAGCAGCTTATATGGCAGTAATGAAAAACTGTTTTTT.

The sample holds many counts of this clonotype. The chain carries TRBV12-3 or TRBV12-4 and TRBJ2-5; 10 nucleotides match TRBD1. The CDR3 has 16 amino acids. J was trimmed by 2 bases and V by 5 bases; bases with no gene match: 8. The CDR3 nucleotides are TGTGCCAGCAGTCTCCGGGACAGGGGTGCTCAAGAGACCCAGTACTTC. This translates into CASSLRDRGAQETQYF.

This clonotype has just one count. A junction end diverges from the germline sequence, so it may reflect a read error. V gene TRBV4-3 combines with J gene TRBJ1-5, with D unresolved. From germline, CDR1 is LGHNA and CDR2 YSLEER. The CDR3 consists of 13 residues. CDR3 loop: CASSQDLTQPLHF. CDR3 bases: TGCGCCAGCAGCCAAGATCTGACTCAGCCCCTGCATTTT.

J is TRBJ1-5 and V is TRBV29-1, with unresolved D. Germline V gene sequence: CDR1 SQVTM, CDR2 ANQGSEA. This CDR3 has 14 amino acids. Trimming pared 5 bases from V and 2 bases from J, leaving 13 bases between. The CDR3 sequence is CSVQSDGGNQPQHF. DNA for the CDR3: TGCAGCGTTCAATCGGATGGGGGCAATCAGCCCCAGCATTTT.

This clonotype was seen ten or more times. The gene calls are TRBV6-2 or TRBV6-3 and TRBJ1-5; D remains unclear. Germline V gene lookup returns CDR1 MNHEY and CDR2 SVGEGT. The CDR3 contains 13 residues. The ends were cut back, 4 bases at V and 7 bases at J, with 11 bases in the middle. The CDR3 is CASSLGVWQPQHF. In DNA, the CDR3 is TGTGCCAGCAGTTTGGGTGTCTGGCAGCCCCAGCATTTT.

Ten or more counts support this clonotype. V usage is TRBV29-1 and J usage is TRBJ1-1, with a possible D match to TRBD1 (6 bases). The CDR3 totals 14 residues. V was cut by 6 bases and J by 2 bases, with 16 bases left in between. Looked up from germline, CDR1 is SQVTM and CDR2 is ANQGSEA. This CDR3 reads CSVAFAGANTEAFF. The CDR3 nucleotides read TGCAGCGTGGCCTTTGCGGGGGCAAACACTGAAGCTTTCTTT.